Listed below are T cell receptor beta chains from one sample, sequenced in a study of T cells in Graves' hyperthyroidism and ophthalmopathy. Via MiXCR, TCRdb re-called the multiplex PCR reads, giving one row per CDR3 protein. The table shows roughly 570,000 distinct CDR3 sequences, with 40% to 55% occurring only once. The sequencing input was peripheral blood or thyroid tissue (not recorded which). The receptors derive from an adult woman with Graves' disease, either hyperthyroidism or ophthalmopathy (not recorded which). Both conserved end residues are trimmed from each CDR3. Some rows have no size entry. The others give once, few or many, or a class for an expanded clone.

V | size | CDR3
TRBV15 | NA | ATSRHATNEKLF
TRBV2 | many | ASSDGLYSNQPQH
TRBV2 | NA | ASNPTGVRGFKQY
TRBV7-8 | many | ASSKTGEGTQY
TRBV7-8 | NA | ASSKTGGGNQPQH
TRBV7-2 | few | ASRVDWNSPLH
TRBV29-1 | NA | SVTVQQSTEAF
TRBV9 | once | ASSVDSRQGETQY
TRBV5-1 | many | ASSLLGDRVAGELF
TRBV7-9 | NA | ASSLDRRFTPLH
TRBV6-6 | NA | ASSPVGGGSQEAQY
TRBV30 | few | AWIGDSTGYT
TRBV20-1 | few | SARRQVNTEAF
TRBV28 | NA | ASSGPVAGGGEQY
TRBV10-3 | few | AISEEGAGTTQY
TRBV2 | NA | ASSDPGHGEQF
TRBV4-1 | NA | ASRGVANYGYT
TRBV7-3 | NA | ASSLDAGQETQY
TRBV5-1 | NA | ASSPRDRGLLAYEQY
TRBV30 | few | AWSVLGARNTEAF
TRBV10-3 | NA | AISPDLSYGYT
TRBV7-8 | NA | ASSLGLWVTGELF
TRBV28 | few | ASSFFSGGYEQY
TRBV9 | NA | ASSVAGTHGTDTQY
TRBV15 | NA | ATSPGRTANYGYT
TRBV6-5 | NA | ASSLRTLGNTIY
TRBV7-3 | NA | ASSFGGGRAYEQY
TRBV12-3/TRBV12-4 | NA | ASSWALTYYEQY
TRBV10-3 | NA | AISASWETQY
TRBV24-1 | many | ATSDSEGFKSEAF
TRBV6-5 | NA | ASWGTSGSSTGELF
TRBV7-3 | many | ASSSKERETQY
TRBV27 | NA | ASTRAGDLLGGELF
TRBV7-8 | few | ASSVGHLTGGGQPQH
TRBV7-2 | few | ASSFTDSPLH